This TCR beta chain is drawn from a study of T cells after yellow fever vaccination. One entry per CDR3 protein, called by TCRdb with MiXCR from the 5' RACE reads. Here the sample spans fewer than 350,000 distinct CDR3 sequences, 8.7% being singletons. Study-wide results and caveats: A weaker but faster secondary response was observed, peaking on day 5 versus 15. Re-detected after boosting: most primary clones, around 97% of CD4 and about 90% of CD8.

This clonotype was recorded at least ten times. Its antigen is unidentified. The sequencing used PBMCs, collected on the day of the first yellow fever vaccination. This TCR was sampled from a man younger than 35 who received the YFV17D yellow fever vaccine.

The CDR3 nucleotides are TGTGCCAGCAGCTTAAGGGAGGGGTTCGGTGAGCAGTTCTTC. Translation: CASSLREGFGEQFF. The J gene is TRBJ2-1, the V gene TRBV7-9; 7 bases are shared with TRBD2. This CDR3 has 14 residues. After removal of 2 bases from V and 9 bases from J, the junction contained 7 bases not matched to a gene. Per germline, CDR1 SEHNR and CDR2 FQNEAQ (reference sequence).